This T cell receptor beta chain was found in a study of blood T cell repertoires in COVID-19. Across the whole study: From the United States, Italy and Spain came samples of acute and convalescent COVID-19.

Authors' data handling: Amplification from reference gene primers served as the basis for estimated nucleated cell counts. Profiling relied on immunoSEQ multiplex PCR, and the TCRdb table lists in-frame clones only, not all of them. The V and J calls and clone size are taken from that table; D and trimming were inferred from the DNA. The data show some 80,000 clones, 60% to 85% seen once. The sample was peripheral blood. This receptor was taken from a woman older than 75 with active or convalescent COVID-19.

The CDR3 DNA is TGTGCCAGCAGCCAAGTCCTAGCGGGAGACCAAGAGACCCAGTACTTC. Translation gives CASSQVLAGDQETQYF. The chain is built from TRBV4-2 and TRBJ2-5; 10 bases agree with TRBD2. CDR3 length equals 16 residues. Germline CDR1 is LGHNA and CDR2 is YNFKEQ. V gave up 1 base and J gave up 0 bases; unmatched junction bases: 2.